Listed here are 29 T cell receptor beta chains from one sample, sequenced in a study of radiotherapy plus CTLA-4 blockade in lung cancer (dated 2018 in TCRdb). The library relied on the immunoSEQ multiplex PCR assay. TCRdb mirrors the immuneACCESS table, restricted to in-frame sequences. Some clones are absent from its copies; in checked studies, under half trace to an unresolved V gene, and the reason for the others is unknown. Within this sample are about 49,000 clones, with more than 70% of them counted one time only. Together, the top ten hold 11% of the sample. Sample: peripheral blood, taken from a patient treated with radiotherapy plus ipilimumab. The source of these receptors is a human donor with non-small cell lung cancer who had stable disease on radiotherapy plus ipilimumab.

This chain joins TRBV6-1 and TRBJ1-6, with 7 bases lining up with TRBD1. The CDR3 is 14 amino acids. V lost 6 bases to trimming and J lost 6 bases; unmatched junction nucleotides: 5. CDR1 is MNHNS, CDR2 SASEGT, per germline. DNA for the CDR3: TGTGCCAGCAGGATGGGACAGATTAATTCACCCCTCCACTTT. It is translated as CASRMGQINSPLHF.

The chain carries TRBV7-9 and TRBJ1-1; 9 nucleotides agree with TRBD1. The CDR3 extends over 15 amino acids. Trimming at V came to 5 bases and at J to 3 bases, leaving 7 bases not matched to a gene. The germline V gene has CDR1 SEHNR and CDR2 FQNEAQ (reference sequence). The CDR3 region has the DNA TGTGCCAGCAGCCTCCTGACAGGGGGTGACACTGAAGCTTTCTTT. Translating gives CASSLLTGGDTEAFF.

The chain employs TRBV7-2 and TRBJ2-7, with a weak D call TRBD1 (5 bases). CDR3 length: 13 amino acids. The germline gives CDR1 SGHTA, CDR2 FQGNSA. Trimming pared 0 bases from V and 5 bases from J, leaving 8 bases between. For the CDR3, the DNA is TGTGCCAGCAGCTTAGCCAGGGTTAACGAGCAGTACTTC. It codes for CASSLARVNEQYF.

The chain carries TRBV10-3 and TRBJ2-1; 15 bases map to TRBD2. V dropped 7 bases and J dropped 5; count of bases not matched to a gene: 6. This CDR3 spans 16 amino acids. The germline V gene has CDR1 ENHRY and CDR2 SYGVKD. The CDR3 region has the DNA TGTGCCATCAAGGGACTAGCGGGGGGAAACGACAATGAGCAGTTCTTC. Protein: CAIKGLAGGNDNEQFF.

This clone was counted between two and nine times. This chain joins TRBV10-2 and TRBJ1-3, with D perhaps matching TRBD1 (6 bases). Between the trimmed V and J ends, which lost 11 bases and 0 bases, there was a span of 11 bases. The germline V gene has CDR1 WSHSY and CDR2 SAAADI. The CDR3 totals 13 residues. CDR3 in amino acids: CAGQGSSGNTIYF. DNA of the CDR3: TGCGCCGGTCAGGGGTCCTCTGGAAACACCATATATTTT.

This chain uses TRBV6-5 with TRBJ2-1, with no clear D. Germline V gene sequence: CDR1 MNHEY, CDR2 SVGAGI. Deletions cut 7 bases from V and 9 bases from J, with 22 bases between. The length of the CDR3 is 15 residues. The CDR3 reads CASMKVWSDGTEQFF. In DNA, the CDR3 is TGTGCCAGCATGAAAGTGTGGTCGGACGGTACTGAGCAGTTCTTC.

This chain links TRBV7-7 with TRBJ2-7; the match to TRBD2 covers 8 bases. The CDR3 runs to 15 residues. Germline CDR1 reads SSHAT; CDR2 reads FNYEAQ (reference sequence). With 0 bases clipped from V and 2 bases from J, the junction kept 3 bases outside the gene matches. CDR3 bases: TGTGCCAGCAGCTTAGCTAGCGGGGAGACCTACGAGCAGTACTTC. Protein: CASSLASGETYEQYF.

V is TRBV14 and J is TRBJ2-1; the D call may be TRBD1 or TRBD2 (5 bases each). Trimming pared 4 bases from V and 3 bases from J, leaving 19 bases between. Germline lookup yields CDR1 SGHDN and CDR2 FVKESK. The CDR3 extends over 17 amino acids. The CDR3 DNA reads TGTGCCAGCAGCCGACTGGGACCGAATGAGGACTACAATGAGCAGTTCTTC. This codes for CASSRLGPNEDYNEQFF.

The gene calls are TRBV5-4 and TRBJ1-1; D possibly corresponds to TRBD1 (6 bases). The CDR3 covers 14 residues. Germline values: CDR1 SGHNT, CDR2 YYREEE (reference sequence). The V and J ends lost 4 bases and 1 base respectively, with 11 bases between them. The CDR3: CASSRPQGNTEAFF. CDR3 sequence (DNA): TGTGCCAGCAGCCGCCCACAGGGGAACACTGAAGCTTTCTTT.

This clone turned up a few times. The chain employs TRBV5-1 and TRBJ1-6, with a tentative D call TRBD1 (5 bases). The CDR3 is made up of 14 amino acids. CDR1 is SGHRS and CDR2 is YFSETQ in the germline V gene. Trimming cost V 0 bases and J 10 bases, with 11 bases left between them. The CDR3 sequence: CASSLGRGRSPLHF. CDR3 DNA sequence: TGCGCCAGCAGCTTGGGAAGGGGTCGGTCACCCCTCCACTTT.

CDR3 in amino acids: CASSPAALNEQFF. CDR3 nucleotide sequence: TGTGCCAGCAGCCCAGCAGCGCTCAATGAGCAGTTCTTC. The J gene is TRBJ2-1, the V gene TRBV6-6; no clear D. V lost 6 bases, J lost 6 bases, and 12 bases lay in between. The CDR3 covers 13 residues. Germline assignment: CDR1 MNHNY and CDR2 SVGAGI (reference sequence).

This clone was counted only a few times. The rearrangement joins TRBV5-1 to TRBJ2-3; no reliable D call. The CDR3 is 15 amino acids. The germline gives CDR1 SGHRS, CDR2 YFSETQ. V lost 0 bases and J 3 bases, leaving 11 bases between the germline ends. The CDR3 DNA sequence: TGCGCCAGCAGCTTGGGTCAGCCCAATACAGATACGCAGTATTTT. It translates to CASSLGQPNTDTQYF.

This chain connects TRBV7-9 to TRBJ2-4; possibly TRBD2 for D (5 bases). V was pared by 4 bases and J by 2 bases, with 12 bases between. In germline, CDR1 is SEHNR, CDR2 FQNEAQ (reference sequence). CDR3 length equals 15 residues. CDR3 DNA: TGTGCCAGCAGCTCCCGGGGTGGCTCCAAAAACATTCAGTACTTC. Amino acid sequence: CASSSRGGSKNIQYF.

As concerns this clone: The same CDR3 can be traced to other DNA sequences in this sample. The CDR3 reads CAWSVTGQGGRSEQFF. The CDR3 DNA sequence: TGTGCCTGGAGTGTAACCGGGCAGGGGGGAAGGAGTGAGCAGTTCTTC. The chain carries TRBV30 and TRBJ2-1; D possibly corresponds to TRBD1 (7 bases). The germline V gene encodes CDR1 GTSNPN and CDR2 SVGIG (reference sequence). This CDR3 is built from 16 residues. The V end lost 0 bases, the J end lost 9 bases, and 21 bases lay between the germline ends.

This clone was found a few times. The gene calls are TRBV5-1 and TRBJ2-5; 11 nucleotides align to TRBD1. Germline V gene lookup returns CDR1 SGHRS and CDR2 YFSETQ. The CDR3 extends over 16 amino acids. The ends lost 3 bases at V and 0 bases at J; junction bases unmatched: 4. The CDR3 protein is CASSSGTGGYQETQYF. The CDR3 region has the DNA TGCGCCAGCAGCTCCGGGACAGGGGGGTACCAAGAGACCCAGTACTTC.

This clone occurred a few times. The same CDR3 is also encoded by other DNA sequences in this sample. The chain uses TRBV6-5 and TRBJ1-5, with unresolved D. From germline, CDR1 is MNHEY and CDR2 SVGAGI. The CDR3 consists of 14 residues. Trimming removed 5 bases from V and 2 bases from J, with 10 bases in between. The CDR3 here is CASSAGAGNQPQHF. The CDR3 DNA sequence: TGTGCCAGCAGTGCCGGCGCCGGCAATCAGCCCCAGCATTTT.

This clone came up a few times. This rearrangement joins TRBV5-4 to TRBJ2-5, with D perhaps matching TRBD1 (6 bases). Germline values: CDR1 SGHNT, CDR2 YYREEE (reference sequence). The CDR3 runs to 16 residues. Trimming cost V 3 bases and J 1 base, with 16 bases left between them. The DNA for the CDR3 is TGTGCCAGCAGCTCGCAATCAGGGGTCCGCCAAGAGACCCAGTACTTC. This sequence encodes CASSSQSGVRQETQYF.

This clone was picked up a small number of times. The V call is TRBV6-9, the J call TRBJ1-2; D perhaps matches TRBD1 (6 bases). V was cut by 6 bases and J by 4 bases, with 12 bases left in between. Per the germline V gene, CDR1 is MNHGY and CDR2 is SVAAGI. The CDR3 is 13 amino acids. The CDR3 coding sequence is TGTGCCAGCAGCTCACAGGGAGTCTATGGCTACACCTTC. Translated, it gives CASSSQGVYGYTF.

In this sample, this clone turned up a few times. V usage is TRBV5-1 and J usage is TRBJ1-1, with TRBD1 as a possible D gene (6 bases). Germline V gene lookup returns CDR1 SGHRS and CDR2 YFSETQ. Between the trimmed V and J ends, which lost 4 bases and 7 bases, there was a span of 11 bases. The CDR3 extends over 12 amino acids. DNA for the CDR3: TGCGCCAGCAGCATTGGACAGTTTGAAGCTTTCTTT. This translates into CASSIGQFEAFF.

The chain carries TRBV7-6 and TRBJ1-1, with 11 bases fitting TRBD1. From germline, CDR1 is SGHVS and CDR2 FNYEAQ. Germline trimming cut 5 bases from V and 5 bases from J; bases unmatched to any gene: 10. There are 16 residues in the CDR3. The chain's CDR3 is CASSPLPGQGGTEAFF. In DNA form, the CDR3 reads TGTGCCAGCAGCCCCCTCCCGGGACAGGGGGGGACTGAAGCTTTCTTT.

V gene TRBV19 combines with J gene TRBJ1-1; possible D gene TRBD1, 6 bases. The germline CDR1 and CDR2 sequences are LNHDA and SQIVND (reference sequence). The CDR3 runs 15 residues. V was cut by 3 bases and J by 1 base, with 12 bases left in between. The CDR3: CASSIRTAGNTEAFF. CDR3 nucleotide sequence: TGTGCCAGTAGTATCCGGACAGCGGGGAACACTGAAGCTTTCTTT.

In nucleotides, the CDR3 is TGTGCCAGCAGGCGACAGGGGGCCCATAACTATGGCTACACCTTC. Protein sequence: CASRRQGAHNYGYTF. This rearrangement joins TRBV2 to TRBJ1-2, with 10 bases fitting TRBD1. The V gene's germline CDR1 is SNHLY and CDR2 FYNNEI. The junction had 5 bases not matched to a gene; V was cut back by 6 bases and J by 1 base. The CDR3 has 15 residues.

This sequence joins TRBV28 and TRBJ1-4; a weak D match, TRBD1 (5 bases). CDR3 length equals 15 residues. Germline CDR1 reads MDHEN; CDR2 reads SYDVKM. The V end lost 7 bases, the J end lost 5 bases, and 17 bases lay between the germline ends. CDR3 residues: CASTTLTANNEKLFF. CDR3 in DNA: TGTGCCAGCACCACCTTGACAGCGAACAATGAAAAACTGTTTTTT.

The V and J genes are TRBV9 and TRBJ1-1; D is unresolved. V lost 2 bases and J 3 bases, leaving 5 bases between the germline ends. Germline values: CDR1 SGDLS, CDR2 YYNGEE. This CDR3 has 12 residues. The CDR3 coding sequence is TGTGCCAGCAGCGTCGGAGACACTGAAGCTTTCTTT. Translating gives CASSVGDTEAFF.

This clone was seen a single time. The chain employs TRBV27 and TRBJ1-1, with a possible D match to TRBD1 (5 bases). This CDR3 has 13 residues. CDR1 is MNHEY, CDR2 SMNVEV, per germline (reference sequence). V lost 5 bases, J lost 5 bases, and 12 bases lay in between. For the CDR3, the DNA is TGTGCCAGCAGTCCCTCAGGGTGGACTGAAGCTTTCTTT. It yields the protein CASSPSGWTEAFF.

The chain recombines TRBV6-6 with TRBJ1-2, with D perhaps TRBD1 (5 bases). The V and J ends lost 7 bases and 2 bases respectively, with 14 bases between them. There are 14 residues in the CDR3. Germline CDR1 MNHNY, CDR2 SVGAGI (reference sequence). The CDR3 reads CASKGGDANYGYTF. Written as DNA, the CDR3 is TGTGCCAGCAAGGGAGGGGACGCCAACTATGGCTACACCTTC.

The rearrangement joins TRBV19 to TRBJ1-4; 8 nucleotides agree with TRBD1. Germline-derived CDR1 and CDR2 are LNHDA and SQIVND (reference sequence). V lost 5 bases to trimming and J lost 5 bases; unmatched junction nucleotides: 7. The CDR3 spans 15 residues. The CDR3 coding sequence is TGTGCCAGTAGTTTGTCAGGGGGCTGGAATGAAAAACTGTTTTTT. Translation: CASSLSGGWNEKLFF.

This chain joins TRBV30 and TRBJ1-1; D might be TRBD1 (5 bases). The V end lost 4 bases, the J end lost 1 base, and 25 bases lay between the germline ends. The germline CDR1 and CDR2 sequences are GTSNPN and SVGIG (reference sequence). The CDR3 length is 18 residues. The CDR3 sequence is CAWTTTGVMRQANTEAFF. The CDR3 DNA follows: TGTGCCTGGACCACTACGGGGGTTATGAGGCAGGCGAACACTGAAGCTTTCTTT. Supplemented by reference TRBV30 and TRBJ1-1, the full variable domain reads SQTIHQWPATLVQPVGSPLSLECTVEGTSNPNLYWYRQAAGRGLQLLFYSVGIGQISSEVPQNLSASRPQDRQFILSSKKLLLSDSGFYLCAWTTTGVMRQANTEAFFGQGTRLTVV.

The V call is TRBV29-1, the J call TRBJ1-2; D is possibly TRBD1 (5 bases). Germline-derived CDR1 and CDR2 are SQVTM and ANQGSEA. This CDR3 has 12 amino acids. V was cut by 4 bases and J by 8 bases, with 14 bases left in between. CDR3 DNA: TGCAGCGTTGCTACAGGCCCTGAGGGCTACACCTTC. Its protein is CSVATGPEGYTF.